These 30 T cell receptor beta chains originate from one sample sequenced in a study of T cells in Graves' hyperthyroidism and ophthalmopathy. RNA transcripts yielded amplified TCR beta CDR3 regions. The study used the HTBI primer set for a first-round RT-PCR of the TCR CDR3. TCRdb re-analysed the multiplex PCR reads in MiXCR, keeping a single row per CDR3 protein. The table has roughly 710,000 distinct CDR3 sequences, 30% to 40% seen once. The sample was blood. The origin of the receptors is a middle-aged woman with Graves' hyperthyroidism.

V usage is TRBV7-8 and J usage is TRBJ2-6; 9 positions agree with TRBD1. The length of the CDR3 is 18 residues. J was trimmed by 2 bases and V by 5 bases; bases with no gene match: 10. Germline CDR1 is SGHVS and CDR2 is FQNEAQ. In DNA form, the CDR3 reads TGTGCCAGCAGCCCTGGAACAGGGGGCGTAACTGGGGCCAACGTCCTGACTTTC. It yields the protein CASSPGTGGVTGANVLTF.

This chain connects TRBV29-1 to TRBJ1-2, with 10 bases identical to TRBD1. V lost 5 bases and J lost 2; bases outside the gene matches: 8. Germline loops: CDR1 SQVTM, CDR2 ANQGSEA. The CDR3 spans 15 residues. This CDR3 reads CSVRTGGRWNYGYTF. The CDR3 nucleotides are TGCAGCGTTCGGACAGGGGGAAGGTGGAACTATGGCTACACCTTC.

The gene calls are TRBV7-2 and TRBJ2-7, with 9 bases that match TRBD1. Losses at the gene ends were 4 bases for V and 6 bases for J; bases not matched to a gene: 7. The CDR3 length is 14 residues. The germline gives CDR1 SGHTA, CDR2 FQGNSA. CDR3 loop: CASSWPGQGPEQYF. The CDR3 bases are TGTGCCAGCAGCTGGCCGGGACAGGGCCCCGAGCAGTACTTC. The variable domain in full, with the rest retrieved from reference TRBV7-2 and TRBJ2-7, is GAGVSQSPSNKVTEKGKDVELRCDPISGHTALYWYRQSLGQGLEFLIYFQGNSAPDKSGLPSDRFSAERTGGSVSTLTIQRTQQEDSAVYLCASSWPGQGPEQYFGPGTRLTVT.

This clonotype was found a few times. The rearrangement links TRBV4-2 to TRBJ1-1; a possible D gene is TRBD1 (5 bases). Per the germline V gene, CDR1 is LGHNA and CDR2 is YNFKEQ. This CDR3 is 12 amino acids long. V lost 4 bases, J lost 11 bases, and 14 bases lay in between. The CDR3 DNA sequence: TGTGCCAGCAGCCTCCAGGGAGGATCGGCTTTCTTT. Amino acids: CASSLQGGSAFF.

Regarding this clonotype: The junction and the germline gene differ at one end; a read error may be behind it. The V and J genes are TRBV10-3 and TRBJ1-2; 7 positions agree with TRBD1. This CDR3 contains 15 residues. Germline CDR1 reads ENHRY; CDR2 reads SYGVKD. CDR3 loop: CASSWQGGPGYGYTF. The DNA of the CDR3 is TGTGCCAGCAGTTGGCAGGGGGGACCGGGGTATGGCTACACCTTC.

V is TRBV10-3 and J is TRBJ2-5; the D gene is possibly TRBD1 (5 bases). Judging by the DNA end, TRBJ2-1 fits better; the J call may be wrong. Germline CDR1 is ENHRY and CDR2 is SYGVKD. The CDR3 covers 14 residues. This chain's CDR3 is CAITQGRLHNEQFF. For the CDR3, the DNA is TGTGCCATCACCCAGGGAAGGCTCCACAATGAGCAGTTCTTC.

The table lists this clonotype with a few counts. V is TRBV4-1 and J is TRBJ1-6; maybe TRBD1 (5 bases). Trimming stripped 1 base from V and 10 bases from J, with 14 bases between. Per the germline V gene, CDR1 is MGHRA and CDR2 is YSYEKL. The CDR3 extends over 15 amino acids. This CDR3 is CASSQGLGGFSPLHF. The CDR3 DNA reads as TGCGCCAGCAGCCAAGGGCTGGGGGGGTTCTCACCCCTCCACTTT.

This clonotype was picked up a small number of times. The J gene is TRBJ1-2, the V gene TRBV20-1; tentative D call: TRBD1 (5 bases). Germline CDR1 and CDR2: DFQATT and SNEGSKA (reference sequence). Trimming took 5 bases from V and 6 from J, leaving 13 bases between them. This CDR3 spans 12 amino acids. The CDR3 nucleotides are TGCAGTGCTTTGGGGTGGGGGAATGGCTACACCTTC. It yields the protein CSALGWGNGYTF.

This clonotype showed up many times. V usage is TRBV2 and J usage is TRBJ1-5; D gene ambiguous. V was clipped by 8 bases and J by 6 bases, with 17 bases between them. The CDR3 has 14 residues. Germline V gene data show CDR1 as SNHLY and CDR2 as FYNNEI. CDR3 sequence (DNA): TGTGCCAGCTCGAGCCGGGTCGAAAGTCAGCCCCAGCATTTT. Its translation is CASSSRVESQPQHF. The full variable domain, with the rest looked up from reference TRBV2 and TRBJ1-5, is EPEVTQTPSHQVTQMGQEVILRCVPISNHLYFYWYRQILGQKVEFLVSFYNNEISEKSEIFDDQFSVERPDGSNFTLKIRSTKLEDSAMYFCASSSRVESQPQHFGDGTRLSIL.

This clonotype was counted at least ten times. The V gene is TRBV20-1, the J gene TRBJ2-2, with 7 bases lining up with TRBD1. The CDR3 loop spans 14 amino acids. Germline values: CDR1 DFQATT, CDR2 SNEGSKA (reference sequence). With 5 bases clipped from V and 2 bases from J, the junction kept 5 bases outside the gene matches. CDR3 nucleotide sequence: TGCAGTGCTGCCCGGGACAGCAACACCGGGGAGCTGTTTTTT. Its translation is CSAARDSNTGELFF.

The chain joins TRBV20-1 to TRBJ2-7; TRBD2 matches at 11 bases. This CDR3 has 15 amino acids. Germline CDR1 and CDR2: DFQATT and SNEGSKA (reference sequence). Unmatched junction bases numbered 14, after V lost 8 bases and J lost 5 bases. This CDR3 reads CSYSRPGTSGHEQYF. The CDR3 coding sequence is TGCAGTTACTCGAGACCCGGGACTAGCGGCCACGAGCAGTACTTC.

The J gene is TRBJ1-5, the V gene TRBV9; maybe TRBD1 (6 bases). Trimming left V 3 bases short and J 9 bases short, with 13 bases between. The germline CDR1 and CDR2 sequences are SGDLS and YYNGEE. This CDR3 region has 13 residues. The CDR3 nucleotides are TGTGCCAGCAGCGCCACAGGGAGAGGGCCCCAGCATTTT. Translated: CASSATGRGPQHF.

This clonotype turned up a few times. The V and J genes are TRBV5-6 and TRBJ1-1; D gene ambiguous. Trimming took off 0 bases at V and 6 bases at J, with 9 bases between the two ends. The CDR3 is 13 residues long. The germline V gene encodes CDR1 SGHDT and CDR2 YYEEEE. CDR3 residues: CASSLDGSPEAFF. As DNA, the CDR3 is TGTGCCAGCAGCTTGGACGGGTCTCCTGAAGCTTTCTTT.

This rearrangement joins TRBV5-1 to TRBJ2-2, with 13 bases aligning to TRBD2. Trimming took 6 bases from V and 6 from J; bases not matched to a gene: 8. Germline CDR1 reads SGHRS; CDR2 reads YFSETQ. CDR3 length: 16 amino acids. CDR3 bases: TGCGCCAGCAACCAAACTAGCGGGGGGGCCTCCGGGGAGCTGTTTTTT. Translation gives CASNQTSGGASGELFF. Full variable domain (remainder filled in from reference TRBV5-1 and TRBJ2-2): KAGVTQTPRYLIKTRGQQVTLSCSPISGHRSVSWYQQTPGQGLQFLFEYFSETQRNKGNFPGRFSGRQFSNSRSEMNVSTLELGDSALYLCASNQTSGGASGELFFGEGSRLTVL.

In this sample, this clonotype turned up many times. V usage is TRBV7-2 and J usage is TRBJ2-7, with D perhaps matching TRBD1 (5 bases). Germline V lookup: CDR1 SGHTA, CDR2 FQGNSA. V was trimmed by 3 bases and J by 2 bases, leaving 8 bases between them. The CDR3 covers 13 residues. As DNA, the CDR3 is TGTGCCAGCAGCTTGGGGCTAGCCTACGAGCAGTACTTC. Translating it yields CASSLGLAYEQYF. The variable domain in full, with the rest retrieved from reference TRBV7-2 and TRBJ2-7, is GAGVSQSPSNKVTEKGKDVELRCDPISGHTALYWYRQSLGQGLEFLIYFQGNSAPDKSGLPSDRFSAERTGGSVSTLTIQRTQQEDSAVYLCASSLGLAYEQYFGPGTRLTVT.

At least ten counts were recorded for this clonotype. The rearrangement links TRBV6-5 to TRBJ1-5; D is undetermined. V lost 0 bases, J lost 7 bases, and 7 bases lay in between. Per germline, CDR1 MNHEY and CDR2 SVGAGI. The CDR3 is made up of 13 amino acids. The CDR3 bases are TGTGCCAGCAGTTACTCGGTTTACCAGCCCCAGCATTTT. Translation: CASSYSVYQPQHF.

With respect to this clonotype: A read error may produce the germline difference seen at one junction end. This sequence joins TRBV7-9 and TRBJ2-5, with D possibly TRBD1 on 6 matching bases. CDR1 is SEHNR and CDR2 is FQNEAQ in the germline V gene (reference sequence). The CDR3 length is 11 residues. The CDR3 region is CAARTEETQYF. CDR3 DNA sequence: TGCGCCGCTAGGACAGAAGAGACCCAGTACTTC. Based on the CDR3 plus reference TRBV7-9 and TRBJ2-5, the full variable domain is DTGVSQNPRHKITKRGQNVTFRCDPISEHNRLYWYRQTLGQGPEFLTYFQNEAQLEKSRLLSDRFSAERPKGSFSTLEIQRTEQGDSAMYLCAARTEETQYFGPGTRLLVL.

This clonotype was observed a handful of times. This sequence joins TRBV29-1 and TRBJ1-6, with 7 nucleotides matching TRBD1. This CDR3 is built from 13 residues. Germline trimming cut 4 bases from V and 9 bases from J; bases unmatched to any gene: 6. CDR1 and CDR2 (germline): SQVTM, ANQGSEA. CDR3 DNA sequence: TGCAGCGTTGGACAGGGCGAGGGTTCACCCCTCCACTTT. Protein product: CSVGQGEGSPLHF.

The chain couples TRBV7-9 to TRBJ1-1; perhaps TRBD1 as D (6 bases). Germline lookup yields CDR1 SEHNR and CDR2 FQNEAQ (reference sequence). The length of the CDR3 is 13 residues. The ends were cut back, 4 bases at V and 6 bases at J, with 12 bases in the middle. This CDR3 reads CASSSSGTSEAFF. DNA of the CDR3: TGTGCCAGCAGCTCTTCCGGGACATCTGAAGCTTTCTTT.

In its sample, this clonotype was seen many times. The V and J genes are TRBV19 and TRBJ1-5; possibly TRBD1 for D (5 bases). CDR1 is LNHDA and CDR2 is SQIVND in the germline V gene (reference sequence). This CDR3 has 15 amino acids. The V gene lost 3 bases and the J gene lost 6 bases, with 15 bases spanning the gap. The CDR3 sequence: CASSMAGSISQPQHF. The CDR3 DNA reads TGTGCCAGTAGTATGGCAGGGTCAATAAGTCAGCCCCAGCATTTT.

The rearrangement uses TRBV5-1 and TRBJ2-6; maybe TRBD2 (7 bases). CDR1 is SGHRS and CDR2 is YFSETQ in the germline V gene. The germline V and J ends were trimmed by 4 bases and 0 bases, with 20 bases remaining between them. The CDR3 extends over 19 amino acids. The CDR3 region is CASSQEGRGQSSGANVLTF. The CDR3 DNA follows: TGCGCCAGCAGCCAAGAAGGGAGGGGACAAAGCTCTGGGGCCAACGTCCTGACTTTC.

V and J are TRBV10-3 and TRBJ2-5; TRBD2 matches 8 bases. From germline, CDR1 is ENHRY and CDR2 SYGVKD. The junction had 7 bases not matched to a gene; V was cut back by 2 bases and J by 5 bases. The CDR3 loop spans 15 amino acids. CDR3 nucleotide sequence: TGTGCCATCAGTGAGGCGGGGGGCCATCGGGAGACCCAGTACTTC. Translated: CAISEAGGHRETQYF.

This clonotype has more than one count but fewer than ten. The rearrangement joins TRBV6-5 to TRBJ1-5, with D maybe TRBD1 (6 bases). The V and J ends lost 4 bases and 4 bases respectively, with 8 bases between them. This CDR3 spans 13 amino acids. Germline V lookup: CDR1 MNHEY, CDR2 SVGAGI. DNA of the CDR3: TGTGCCAGCAGTTGGGGGGCAAATCAGCCCCAGCATTTT. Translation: CASSWGANQPQHF.

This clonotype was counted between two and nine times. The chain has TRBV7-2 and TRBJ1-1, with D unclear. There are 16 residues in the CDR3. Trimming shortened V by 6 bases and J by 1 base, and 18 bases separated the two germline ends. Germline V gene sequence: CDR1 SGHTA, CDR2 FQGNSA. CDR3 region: CASSPETAGSNTEAFF. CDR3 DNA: TGTGCCAGCAGTCCCGAAACCGCAGGATCGAACACTGAAGCTTTCTTT.

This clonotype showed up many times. CDR3 in amino acids: CASSAIYEQYF. CDR3 DNA sequence: TGTGCCAGCAGCGCCATCTACGAGCAGTACTTC. This rearrangement joins TRBV7-8 to TRBJ2-7; D call uncertain. Germline V gene data show CDR1 as SGHVS and CDR2 as FQNEAQ. Trimming took 5 bases from V and 3 from J, leaving 5 bases between them. The CDR3 contains 11 residues.

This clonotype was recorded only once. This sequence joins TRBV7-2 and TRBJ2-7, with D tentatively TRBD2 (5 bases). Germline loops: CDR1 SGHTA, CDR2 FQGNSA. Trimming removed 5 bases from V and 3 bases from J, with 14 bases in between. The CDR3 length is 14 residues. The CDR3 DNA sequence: TGTGCCAGCAGCCCCGGGCGGGCGAGCTACGAGCAGTACTTC. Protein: CASSPGRASYEQYF.

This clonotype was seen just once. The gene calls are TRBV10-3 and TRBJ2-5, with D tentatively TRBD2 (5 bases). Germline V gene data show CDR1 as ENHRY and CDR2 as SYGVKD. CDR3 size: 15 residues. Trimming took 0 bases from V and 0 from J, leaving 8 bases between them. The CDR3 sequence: CAISESAGNQETQYF. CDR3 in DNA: TGTGCCATCAGTGAGTCCGCGGGTAACCAAGAGACCCAGTACTTC.

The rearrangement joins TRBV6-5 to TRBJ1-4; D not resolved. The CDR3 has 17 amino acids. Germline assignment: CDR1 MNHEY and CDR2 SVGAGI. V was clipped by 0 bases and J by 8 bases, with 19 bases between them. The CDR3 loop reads CASSYSDPTEPGEKLFF. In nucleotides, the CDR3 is TGTGCCAGCAGTTACTCGGATCCAACTGAACCTGGGGAAAAACTGTTTTTT.

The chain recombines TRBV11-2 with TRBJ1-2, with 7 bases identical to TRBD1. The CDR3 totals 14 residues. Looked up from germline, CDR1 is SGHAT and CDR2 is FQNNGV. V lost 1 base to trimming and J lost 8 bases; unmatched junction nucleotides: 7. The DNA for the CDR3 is TGTGCCAGCAGCTTAGGACAGGGCGGAGAGGGCTACACCTTC. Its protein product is CASSLGQGGEGYTF.

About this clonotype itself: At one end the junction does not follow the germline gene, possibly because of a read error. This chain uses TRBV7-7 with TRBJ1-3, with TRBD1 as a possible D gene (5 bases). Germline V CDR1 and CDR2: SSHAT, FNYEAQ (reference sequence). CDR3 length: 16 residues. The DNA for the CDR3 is TGCGCCAGCAGCCAGGAGCCCCAGGGTAATGGAAACACCATATATTTT. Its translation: CASSQEPQGNGNTIYF. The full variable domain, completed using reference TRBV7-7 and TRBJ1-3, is GAGVSQSPRYKVTKRGQDVTLRCDPISSHATLYWYQQALGQGPEFLTYFNYEAQPDKSGLPSDRFSAERPEGSISTLTIQRTEQRDSAMYRCASSQEPQGNGNTIYFGEGSWLTVV.